The 26 T cell receptor beta chains presented below share a single source sample, sequenced in a study of shared clonotypes between healthy human individuals. Produced via immunoSEQ multiplex PCR; TCRdb's table is partial and in-frame only. This sample has roughly 1,100,000 clones, with under 80% found just once. The sequencing sample was made of memory CD4+ T cells sorted from blood. Subset denoted: CD45RA-negative fraction. The receptors derive from a man in his late teens or twenties in good health.

This chain connects TRBV29-1 to TRBJ2-1; D gene unclear. V gave up 4 bases and J gave up 5 bases, with 6 bases separating them. The germline gives CDR1 SQVTM, CDR2 ANQGSEA. CDR3 length equals 11 residues. The CDR3 spells CSVGAHNEQFF. In nucleotides, the CDR3 is TGCAGCGTTGGAGCCCACAATGAGCAGTTCTTC.

The chain is built from TRBV6-1 and TRBJ1-4, with 7 positions matching TRBD1. The V and J ends lost 7 bases and 8 bases, in that order; junction bases with no gene match: 13. The CDR3 extends over 15 amino acids. CDR1 is MNHNS, CDR2 SASEGT, per germline. The DNA for the CDR3 is TGTGCCAGCAACCGCGTCGAGGGGGCTCGAGAAAAACTGTTTTTT. This translates into CASNRVEGAREKLFF.

With respect to this clone: The same CDR3 also results from other DNA sequences found in this sample. CDR3 DNA: TGTGCCAGCAGCTTAGACAGGAACTATGGCTACACCTTC. This codes for CASSLDRNYGYTF. The chain carries TRBV5-6 and TRBJ1-2; the D gene is possibly TRBD1 (6 bases). With 2 bases removed from V and 2 bases from J, the gap between germline ends came to 7 bases. Germline CDR1 and CDR2: SGHDT and YYEEEE. The CDR3 length is 13 residues. Combining the CDR3 with reference TRBV5-6 and TRBJ1-2 gives the whole variable domain DAGVTQSPTHLIKTRGQQVTLRCSPKSGHDTVSWYQQALGQGPQFIFQYYEEEERQRGNFPDRFSGHQFPNYSSELNVNALLLGDSALYLCASSLDRNYGYTFGSGTRLTVV.

The chain has TRBV4-3 and TRBJ2-1; TRBD1 is a possible D gene (6 bases). The CDR3 contains 11 residues. V was shortened by 10 bases and J by 8 bases, with 12 bases between the two germline ends. Per germline, CDR1 LGHNA and CDR2 YSLEER. CDR3 nucleotides: TGCGCCACCGGTGGGGGCGATGAGCAGTTCTTC. This codes for CATGGGDEQFF.

The chain couples TRBV29-1 to TRBJ2-3; D is ambiguous. CDR1 is SQVTM and CDR2 is ANQGSEA in the germline V gene. Trimming took off 4 bases at V and 1 base at J, with 12 bases between the two ends. This CDR3 has 14 residues. The CDR3 sequence: CSVGGLRGTDTQYF. DNA for the CDR3: TGCAGCGTTGGAGGATTGCGTGGCACAGATACGCAGTATTTT.

The CDR3 DNA follows: TGTGCCAGCAGTCCCGAGGGGGGGGCAACTAATGAAAAACTGTTTTTT. Its translation is CASSPEGGATNEKLFF. The J gene is TRBJ1-4, the V gene TRBV25-1, with a weak D call TRBD1 (6 bases). The length of the CDR3 is 16 residues. Germline V lookup: CDR1 MGHDK, CDR2 SYGVNS. V was shortened by 5 bases and J by 0 bases, with 13 bases between the two germline ends.

This clone was counted once. The chain joins TRBV6-5 to TRBJ1-2, with a weak D call TRBD1 (5 bases). CDR3 length: 15 amino acids. The V gene lost 4 bases and the J gene lost 5 bases, with 17 bases spanning the gap. Germline assignment: CDR1 MNHEY and CDR2 SVGAGI. The CDR3 spells CASSFGGGRTYGYTF. The CDR3 nucleotides are TGTGCCAGCAGTTTCGGGGGGGGTCGAACTTATGGCTACACCTTC.

The chain is built from TRBV6-1 and TRBJ2-3, with 7 bases identical to TRBD1. Trimming took 4 bases from V and 4 from J; bases not matched to a gene: 11. CDR1 and CDR2 (germline): MNHNS, SASEGT. The CDR3 is made up of 16 amino acids. CDR3 DNA: TGTGCCAGCAGTGGCCGACAGGGACGATCAGCAGATACGCAGTATTTT. It encodes CASSGRQGRSADTQYF.

This clone was counted between two and nine times. The chain couples TRBV28 to TRBJ2-5; 12 nucleotides match TRBD1. CDR1 MDHEN and CDR2 SYDVKM come from the germline V gene. J lost 5 bases, V lost 5 bases, and 9 bases had no gene match. The CDR3 length is 16 residues. The CDR3 sequence is CASSLWGDRGRETQYF. The CDR3 DNA follows: TGTGCCAGCAGTCTCTGGGGGGACAGGGGGCGGGAGACCCAGTACTTC.

The chain uses TRBV28 and TRBJ1-5; D call uncertain. Germline-derived CDR1 and CDR2 are MDHEN and SYDVKM. Trimming stripped 2 bases from V and 7 bases from J, with 18 bases between. This CDR3 is 16 amino acids long. Here the CDR3 reads CASSLRLVFRGQPQHF. In DNA form, the CDR3 reads TGTGCCAGCAGTTTAAGGCTCGTTTTCCGAGGACAGCCCCAGCATTTT.

As regards this clone: This could be a read error, since a much larger clone is one nucleotide away. Other DNA sequences in this specimen translate into the identical CDR3. The V call is TRBV7-3, the J call TRBJ1-1, with a weak D call TRBD1 (5 bases). The V and J ends lost 6 bases and 1 base respectively, with 9 bases between them. The CDR3 consists of 13 residues. Germline V gene data show CDR1 as SGHTA and CDR2 as FQGTGA. CDR3 nucleotide sequence: TGTGCCAGCAGTTTACAGGAGAACACTGAAGCTTTCTTT. This encodes CASSLQENTEAFF. Full variable domain (outside the CDR3, taken from reference TRBV7-3 and TRBJ1-1): GAGVSQTPSNKVTEKGKYVELRCDPISGHTALYWYRQSLGQGPEFLIYFQGTGAADDSGLPNDRFFAVRPEGSVSTLKIQRTERGDSAVYLCASSLQENTEAFFGQGTRLTVV.

V and J are TRBV11-2 and TRBJ2-3; 7 nucleotides align to TRBD2. The CDR3 contains 15 residues. From germline, CDR1 is SGHAT and CDR2 FQNNGV. Losses at the gene ends were 5 bases for V and 3 bases for J; bases not matched to a gene: 8. The CDR3 DNA sequence: TGTGCCAGCAGCCGCGGGAGTTTGCGGACAGATACGCAGTATTTT. It encodes CASSRGSLRTDTQYF.

Comment on this clone: Other DNA sequences in this sample translate to the same CDR3. V is TRBV5-1 and J is TRBJ1-2; 8 bases fit TRBD1. The V gene's germline CDR1 is SGHRS and CDR2 YFSETQ. The CDR3 extends over 13 amino acids. Unmatched junction bases numbered 1, after V lost 0 bases and J lost 6 bases. CDR3 amino acids: CASSLGQGHGYTF. DNA for the CDR3: TGCGCCAGCAGCTTGGGACAGGGGCATGGCTACACCTTC.

The chain combines TRBV6-5 with TRBJ2-1; D is undetermined. The CDR3 runs 11 residues. CDR1 and CDR2 from the germline V gene are MNHEY and SVGAGI. V lost 4 bases and J 12 bases, leaving 10 bases between the germline ends. The CDR3 nucleotides read TGTGCCAGCAGTTCTCTCTTGGGGCAGTTCTTC. Amino acids: CASSSLLGQFF.

This clone was detected only a few times. The V gene is TRBV5-1, the J gene TRBJ1-6; 9 bases fit TRBD1. CDR1 and CDR2 from the germline V gene are SGHRS and YFSETQ. The CDR3 runs 16 residues. Unmatched junction bases numbered 8, after V lost 4 bases and J lost 6 bases. The CDR3 coding sequence is TGCGCCAGCAGCCCAGGAGGGACAGGGATTAATTCACCCCTCCACTTT. Translation gives CASSPGGTGINSPLHF.

The CDR3 is CASSLAGAGKDEQFF. The CDR3 region has the DNA TGTGCCAGCAGCTTAGCGGGGGCGGGGAAGGATGAGCAGTTCTTC. This chain joins TRBV7-2 and TRBJ2-1, with D perhaps assigned TRBD1 or TRBD2 (6 bases each). Germline lookup yields CDR1 SGHTA and CDR2 FQGNSA. The CDR3 totals 15 residues. Trimming stripped 0 bases from V and 8 bases from J, with 14 bases between.

This clone was picked up a small number of times. The chain combines TRBV11-2 with TRBJ1-2; 9 bases line up with TRBD1. Germline lookup yields CDR1 SGHAT and CDR2 FQNNGV. Trimming at V came to 7 bases and at J to 7 bases, leaving 7 bases not matched to a gene. This CDR3 has 13 residues. CDR3 sequence reads: CASNPGTGFGYTF. CDR3 bases: TGTGCCAGCAACCCCGGGACAGGGTTTGGCTACACCTTC.

This clone was seen a handful of times. The chain joins TRBV18 to TRBJ2-7, with 8 nucleotides matching TRBD2. The V segment lost 1 base and the J segment 5 bases; nucleotides outside the gene matches: 13. CDR3 length equals 17 residues. Germline V gene data show CDR1 as KGHSH and CDR2 as LQKENI. In nucleotides, the CDR3 is TGTGCCAGCTCACCACTGGGAGTTCGGGAGGGGGGACACGAGCAGTACTTC. Its translation: CASSPLGVREGGHEQYF. Supplemented by reference TRBV18 and TRBJ2-7, the full variable domain reads NAGVMQNPRHLVRRRGQEARLRCSPMKGHSHVYWYRQLPEEGLKFMVYLQKENIIDESGMPKERFSAEFPKEGPSILRIQQVVRGDSAAYFCASSPLGVREGGHEQYFGPGTRLTVT.

The V call is TRBV7-2, the J call TRBJ1-4; a weak D match, TRBD1 (6 bases). Per the germline V gene, CDR1 is SGHTA and CDR2 is FQGNSA. This CDR3 is 17 amino acids long. V lost 5 bases and J lost 0, with 16 bases in between. The CDR3 DNA sequence: TGTGCCAGCAGCCCCTACTTGGGGGCTGCAACTAATGAAAAACTGTTTTTT. Its translation: CASSPYLGAATNEKLFF.

This chain connects TRBV27 to TRBJ2-3; possibly TRBD2 for D (6 bases). The CDR3 consists of 14 residues. Germline-derived CDR1 and CDR2 are MNHEY and SMNVEV (reference sequence). V lost 7 bases, J lost 0 bases, and 11 bases lay in between. The CDR3 sequence is CASNTGTSTDTQYF. CDR3 in DNA: TGTGCCAGCAATACGGGGACTAGCACAGATACGCAGTATTTT.

This sequence joins TRBV6-5 and TRBJ2-7, with 9 bases that match TRBD1. Trimming removed 6 bases from V and 0 bases from J; junction bases left unmatched: 6. This CDR3 comprises 15 residues. Germline lookup yields CDR1 MNHEY and CDR2 SVGAGI. This CDR3 reads CASRTGQGFSYEQYF. The CDR3 nucleotides are TGTGCCAGCAGAACGGGACAGGGATTCTCCTACGAGCAGTACTTC.

This clone was seen once. V is TRBV6-6 and J is TRBJ1-2; D unclear. CDR1 and CDR2 from the germline V gene are MNHNY and SVGAGI (reference sequence). The CDR3 loop spans 13 amino acids. V shed 2 bases and J shed 4 bases, with 8 bases lying between them. The CDR3 DNA is TGTGCCAGCAGTTACAAAGGTCTCTATGGCTACACCTTC. Translated: CASSYKGLYGYTF.

The CDR3 reads CAWSPGLDSQPQHF. In DNA form, the CDR3 reads TGTGCCTGGAGCCCCGGACTAGATAGTCAGCCCCAGCATTTT. The chain has TRBV30 and TRBJ1-5; no firm D call. CDR3 length equals 14 residues. V lost 3 bases, J lost 6 bases, and 15 bases lay in between. Germline lookup yields CDR1 GTSNPN and CDR2 SVGIG (reference sequence).

CDR3 sequence: CASSYSLAGWDTQYF. CDR3 sequence (DNA): TGTGCCAGCAGTTACTCCTTGGCGGGATGGGATACGCAGTATTTT. The chain couples TRBV6-5 to TRBJ2-3; D is possibly TRBD2 (6 bases). Germline-derived CDR1 and CDR2 are MNHEY and SVGAGI. The germline V and J ends were trimmed by 0 bases and 6 bases, with 13 bases remaining between them. CDR3 length: 15 residues.

The chain links TRBV5-1 to TRBJ2-1, with unresolved D. Trimming pared 1 base from V and 3 bases from J, leaving 11 bases between. CDR3 length: 15 amino acids. Germline-derived CDR1 and CDR2 are SGHRS and YFSETQ. CDR3 loop: CASSLSIEGYNEQFF. The CDR3 DNA sequence: TGCGCCAGCAGCTTGAGTATAGAAGGCTACAATGAGCAGTTCTTC.

The gene calls are TRBV19 and TRBJ1-3, with unresolved D. The CDR3 has 16 residues. Trimming pared 3 bases from V and 0 bases from J, leaving 12 bases between. Germline loops: CDR1 LNHDA, CDR2 SQIVND (reference sequence). CDR3 in amino acids: CASSISATYSGNTIYF. The CDR3 DNA reads TGTGCCAGTAGTATCTCAGCAACATACTCTGGAAACACCATATATTTT.